Listed below are T cell receptor beta chains from one sample, sequenced in a study of blood T cell repertoires in COVID-19. TCRdb's table, derived via immunoSEQ multiplex PCR, lists solely in-frame clones and lacks some. The sample comprises under 250,000 clones, roughly nine tenths of which are singletons, and around 6.9% rests with the top ten. Sequencing was performed on peripheral blood. These receptors all stem from a man between 60 and 70 years old who had recovered from COVID-19. CDR3s include the opening cysteine and the closing phenylalanine or tryptophan. D genes are given only for firm matches. Only some rows state a clone size, as once, few, many or a class for expanded clones.

clone_size d_call cdr3_length j_call v_call cdr3_nt cdr3_aa
NA TRBD1 15 TRBJ1-5 TRBV27 TGTGCCAGCAGTCCCGGGACAGCTAGCAATCAGCCCCAGCATTTT CASSPGTASNQPQHF
NA TRBD2 16 TRBJ2-1 TRBV10-2 TGCGCCAGCAGAGGGCTAGCGGGGGCCTTCTACAATGAGCAGTTCTTC CASRGLAGAFYNEQFF
once TRBD2 15 TRBJ2-1 TRBV28 TGTGCCAGCAGTTTTCATGGAGGGAGGGTTAATGAGCAGTTCTTC CASSFHGGRVNEQFF
NA NA 15 TRBJ1-5 TRBV9 TGTGCCAGCAGCTCCCACGGGGTTGTTGATCAGCCCCAGCATTTT CASSSHGVVDQPQHF
few NA 13 TRBJ1-2 TRBV6-5 TGTGCCAGCAGGCTTACAGGGCACTATGGCTACACCTTC CASRLTGHYGYTF
NA TRBD1 16 TRBJ2-7 TRBV5-1 TGCGCCAGCAGCTTGGCCCCGGATCCAGGGGGCTACGAGCAGTACTTC CASSLAPDPGGYEQYF
NA TRBD1 14 TRBJ2-7 TRBV18 TGTGCCAGCTCACCACAGGCAGGGGGAGCCGAGCAGTACTTC CASSPQAGGAEQYF
NA TRBD1 15 TRBJ1-1 TRBV5-1 TGCGCCAGCAGCTTGACCGGACAGGGAAAGACTGAAGCTTTCTTT CASSLTGQGKTEAFF
once TRBD2 18 TRBJ2-2 TRBV3-1/TRBV3-2 TGTGCCAGCAGTAACGGACTAGCGGGGGGATCGAACACCGGGGAGCTGTTTTTT CASSNGLAGGSNTGELFF
NA TRBD2 18 TRBJ2-3 TRBV5-1 TGCGCCAGCAGCGCCGGGACTAGCGGGGGGGCATGGGGAGATACGCAGTATTTT CASSAGTSGGAWGDTQYF
NA NA 19 TRBJ1-6 TRBV27 TGTGCCAGCAGTTTCTCCCAACTACCGGGACAAACCCGAAATTCACCCCTCCACTTT CASSFSQLPGQTRNSPLHF
NA NA 13 TRBJ1-6 TRBV28 TGTGCCAGTTGGGGGCAGCCTAATTCACCCCTCCACTTT CASWGQPNSPLHF
NA TRBD1 13 TRBJ2-1 TRBV5-1 TGCGCCAGCAGCCCGGAGGGACAGGGCTTGCAGTTCTTC CASSPEGQGLQFF
NA NA 17 TRBJ1-3 TRBV4-2 TGTGCCAGCAGCCAAGATTCAGGGGCCTCGTCTGGAAACACCATATATTTT CASSQDSGASSGNTIYF
NA NA 18 TRBJ1-2 TRBV7-9 TGTGCCAGCAGCCCTCGCGCGGACCTACAGGGAACTAACTATGGCTACACCTTC CASSPRADLQGTNYGYTF
NA NA 12 TRBJ2-7 TRBV6-5 TGTGCCAGCAGTTACAACGGTTACGAGCAGTACTTC CASSYNGYEQYF
once NA 15 TRBJ2-5 TRBV5-1 TGCGCCAGCAGCGGGCCTCCGGGGGTAGATGGTTCCCAGTACTTC CASSGPPGVDGSQYF
NA NA 17 TRBJ1-6 TRBV27 TGTGCCAGCAGCCTCACTAGCCGGAGCTCCTATAATTCACCCCTCCACTTT CASSLTSRSSYNSPLHF
NA NA 16 TRBJ1-3 TRBV7-9 TGTGCCAGCAGCCCGGGGGTCACCGGATTTGGAAACACCATATATTTT CASSPGVTGFGNTIYF
NA NA 15 TRBJ2-1 TRBV7-8 TGTGCCAGCAGCCCGACCCCGCGGATATACAATGAGCAGTTCTTC CASSPTPRIYNEQFF
once TRBD1 16 TRBJ2-2 TRBV7-7 TGTGCTAGCAGCCAAGCGACAGGGTCGAACACCGGGGAGCTGTTTTTT CASSQATGSNTGELFF
NA TRBD1 12 TRBJ2-1 TRBV5-1 TGCGCCAGCAGCTTGGGTCCAGGGGGAAAGTTCTTC CASSLGPGGKFF
NA TRBD1 15 TRBJ1-4 TRBV19 TGTGCCAGTAGTATCCTTGGACAGGGTAGTGAAAAACTGTTTTTT CASSILGQGSEKLFF
NA NA 17 TRBJ2-2 TRBV30 TGTGCCTGGACCCTGTACTATGGGGCGCTGGACACCGGGGAGCTGTTTTTT CAWTLYYGALDTGELFF
NA NA 15 TRBJ2-2 TRBV4-1 TGCGCCAGCAGCCGTACTCGGGCGGGGACCGGGGAGCTGTTTTTT CASSRTRAGTGELFF
NA NA 12 TRBJ2-7 TRBV5-1 TGCGCCAGCAGCTTTTCGAGCTACGAGCAGTACTTC CASSFSSYEQYF
once NA 11 TRBJ1-6 TRBV6-5 TGTGCCGGGACTGTACTTTCACCCCTCCACTTT CAGTVLSPLHF
NA NA 15 TRBJ2-3 TRBV7-2 TGTGCCAGCAGCCCCGGTGGCCGGGGAGCAGATACGCAGTATTTT CASSPGGRGADTQYF
NA NA 15 TRBJ2-7 TRBV9 TGTGCCAGCAGCGTAGAGGCAGGTCACACCTACGAGCAGTACTTC CASSVEAGHTYEQYF
NA NA 14 TRBJ2-1 TRBV27 TGTGCCAGCAGTTTATGGTCCAGGGACAATGAGCAGTTCTTC CASSLWSRDNEQFF
NA NA 11 TRBJ1-2 TRBV3-1/TRBV3-2 TGTGCCAGCAGCCAAGGTGGCGGCTACACCTTC CASSQGGGYTF
NA TRBD2 18 TRBJ2-5 TRBV27 TGTGCCAGCAGTTTATGGGCTAGCGGGGGGCCTAGGGGAGAGACCCAGTACTTC CASSLWASGGPRGETQYF
NA NA 14 TRBJ2-3 TRBV7-3 TGTGCCAGCAGCCACGGGACTCCATGGGATACGCAGTATTTT CASSHGTPWDTQYF
NA NA 15 TRBJ1-5 TRBV19 TGTGCCAGTAGTATTAAAGGGGGAGGCAATCAGCCCCAGCATTTT CASSIKGGGNQPQHF
NA NA 15 TRBJ1-5 TRBV5-4 TGTGCCAGCAGCTTATCAGGGGCTCCCAATCAGCCCCAGCATTTT CASSLSGAPNQPQHF
NA NA 13 TRBJ2-3 TRBV3-1/TRBV3-2 TGTGCCAGCAGCCCATCGGGGACAGATACGCAGTATTTT CASSPSGTDTQYF
NA NA 16 TRBJ1-1 TRBV6-5 TGTGCCAGCAGTTACCCTACCGGGACACTGAACACTGAAGCTTTCTTT CASSYPTGTLNTEAFF
NA TRBD1 14 TRBJ2-7 TRBV2 TGTGCCAGCAGTAGGGACAGGTGGGCCTACGAGCAGTACTTC CASSRDRWAYEQYF
few TRBD1 13 TRBJ1-1 TRBV7-2 TGTGCCAGCAGCCTCGACAGGGGACGGGAGTCCTTCTTT CASSLDRGRESFF
NA NA 15 TRBJ1-2 TRBV2 TGTGCCAGCAGTGAAGGAGGCAGTTATAACTATGGCTACACCTTC CASSEGGSYNYGYTF
NA NA 14 TRBJ2-1 TRBV28 TGTGCCAGCAGTTTGTGGCGACAACTCAATGAGCAGTTCTTC CASSLWRQLNEQFF
NA TRBD1 14 TRBJ2-7 TRBV11-2 TGTGCCAGCAGCCCCGACAGGGACGGCTACGAGCAGTACTTC CASSPDRDGYEQYF
NA TRBD2 18 TRBJ2-7 TRBV30 TGTGCCTGGAGTGTACTAGCTAGCGGGAGGTCCGGGAGTGGCGAGCAGTACTTC CAWSVLASGRSGSGEQYF
few NA 15 TRBJ2-1 TRBV28 TGTGCCAGCAGTTTATCGGGGGTATCCTACAATGAGCAGTTCTTC CASSLSGVSYNEQFF
NA NA 14 TRBJ1-3 TRBV28 TGTGCCAGCAGTTTACAGGGCGTAGTAAACACCATATATTTT CASSLQGVVNTIYF
NA TRBD2 13 TRBJ2-7 TRBV7-8 TGTGCCAGCAGCGTTGGACTAGCGGGCGAGCAGTACTTC CASSVGLAGEQYF
NA TRBD1 14 TRBJ1-5 TRBV27 TGTGCCAGCAGCCAGGACAGGGGCAATCAGCCCCAGCATTTT CASSQDRGNQPQHF
NA NA 13 TRBJ1-1 TRBV29-1 TGCAGCGTTTACAGGGTCATGAACACTGAAGCTTTCTTT CSVYRVMNTEAFF
NA TRBD1 14 TRBJ1-2 TRBV6-5 TGTGCCAGCAGAAGTAGAGACAGGGACTATGGCTACACCTTC CASRSRDRDYGYTF
NA NA 13 TRBJ2-7 TRBV5-6 TGTGCCAGCAGCTTGGCCAGGTCCTACGAGCAGTACTTC CASSLARSYEQYF
NA NA 13 TRBJ1-1 TRBV3-1/TRBV3-2 TGTGCCAGCAGCCTACGACAGAACACTGAAGCTTTCTTT CASSLRQNTEAFF
NA NA 14 TRBJ1-2 TRBV5-1 TGCGCCAGCAGCTTGGAAGCCGGGTTGTTTGGCTACACCTTC CASSLEAGLFGYTF
NA NA 14 TRBJ2-7 TRBV3-1/TRBV3-2 TGTGCCAGCAGCCGCGGGGCGAGTGGGTACGAGCAGTACTTC CASSRGASGYEQYF
NA TRBD2 15 TRBJ2-1 TRBV6-5 TGTGCCAGCAGGCTAGCGGGGAACTCTTACAATGAGCAGTTCTTC CASRLAGNSYNEQFF